The 23 T cell receptor beta chains presented below share a single source sample, sequenced in a study of graft-versus-host responses after intestinal transplantation. Assay: immunoSEQ multiplex PCR; the TCRdb copy retains only in-frame clones and omits some. The sample consists of 85,000 to 100,000 clones, approximately 89% of them appearing once. These TCRs are of unknown antigen specificity. The sample in question was unstimulated CD4+ T cells sorted from spleen or lymph node cells, obtained before transplant. The receptors were gathered from a human donor who was the organ donor for an intestinal transplant.

The gene calls are TRBV19 and TRBJ1-2; maybe TRBD1 (5 bases). This CDR3 comprises 13 residues. CDR1 LNHDA and CDR2 SQIVND come from the germline V gene (reference sequence). Trimming took 5 bases from V and 6 from J, leaving 13 bases between them. The CDR3 region has the DNA TGTGCCAGTAGTGTGGGGCGAGACAATGGCTACACCTTC. Amino acid sequence: CASSVGRDNGYTF.

The CDR3 DNA reads TGTGCCAGCAGCTCCAGGGAGGCAGATACGCAGTATTTT. Encoded protein: CASSSREADTQYF. The chain is built from TRBV7-8 and TRBJ2-3, with D tentatively TRBD2 (6 bases). CDR3 length: 13 amino acids. Trimming removed 4 bases from V and 4 bases from J, with 9 bases in between. Germline V gene data show CDR1 as SGHVS and CDR2 as FQNEAQ.

This clone was seen a single time. This chain uses TRBV7-9 with TRBJ1-2, with TRBD1 matching 7 bases. The V segment lost 5 bases and the J segment 4 bases; nucleotides outside the gene matches: 13. CDR1 and CDR2 from the germline V gene are SEHNR and FQNEAQ (reference sequence). CDR3 length equals 16 residues. This CDR3 reads CASSLTGATHLYGYTF. In DNA, the CDR3 is TGTGCCAGCAGCCTAACAGGGGCCACCCACCTCTATGGCTACACCTTC. Based on the CDR3 plus reference TRBV7-9 and TRBJ1-2, the full variable domain is DTGVSQNPRHKITKRGQNVTFRCDPISEHNRLYWYRQTLGQGPEFLTYFQNEAQLEKSRLLSDRFSAERPKGSFSTLEIQRTEQGDSAMYLCASSLTGATHLYGYTFGSGTRLTVV.

The rearrangement links TRBV11-2 to TRBJ2-2; D unresolved. V gave up 8 bases and J gave up 4 bases, with 17 bases separating them. This CDR3 has 15 residues. Per the germline V gene, CDR1 is SGHAT and CDR2 is FQNNGV. This chain's CDR3 is CASALGEARTGELFF. The CDR3 DNA reads TGTGCCAGCGCGCTAGGAGAGGCCCGCACCGGGGAGCTGTTTTTT. The whole variable domain, remainder taken from reference TRBV11-2 and TRBJ2-2, is EAGVAQSPRYKIIEKRQSVAFWCNPISGHATLYWYQQILGQGPKLLIQFQNNGVVDDSQLPKDRFSAERLKGVDSTLKIQPAKLEDSAVYLCASALGEARTGELFFGEGSRLTVL.

A single count supports this clone. The chain recombines TRBV4-2 with TRBJ2-1; D unresolved. With 0 bases removed from V and 0 bases from J, the gap between germline ends came to 9 bases. This CDR3 is built from 16 residues. Germline values: CDR1 LGHNA, CDR2 YNFKEQ. DNA of the CDR3: TGTGCCAGCAGCCAAGATGTTGAGAGCTCCTACAATGAGCAGTTCTTC. It codes for CASSQDVESSYNEQFF.

This clone has just a few counts. Sequence at one end of the junction differs from germline and may be a read error. The CDR3 is CASSQEIGTSGFF. The DNA for the CDR3 is TGTGCCAGCAGCCAAGAAATAGGGACTAGCGGATTTTTT. This sequence joins TRBV4-2 and TRBJ2-3; 11 nucleotides align to TRBD2. Germline values: CDR1 LGHNA, CDR2 YNFKEQ. The CDR3 contains 13 residues.

The chain is built from TRBV19 and TRBJ2-3; 7 nucleotides align to TRBD1. Unmatched junction bases numbered 7, after V lost 5 bases and J lost 2 bases. This CDR3 contains 15 residues. CDR1 is LNHDA and CDR2 is SQIVND in the germline V gene (reference sequence). DNA of the CDR3: TGTGCCAGTAGTGTCCGGGACAGAAACACAGATACGCAGTATTTT. Its protein is CASSVRDRNTDTQYF.

V gene TRBV11-3 combines with J gene TRBJ1-1, with 11 positions matching TRBD1. Germline trimming cut 5 bases from V and 6 bases from J; bases unmatched to any gene: 17. CDR1 and CDR2 (germline): SGHNT, YENEEA. CDR3 length equals 18 residues. CDR3 residues: CASSRNRDRGTPKAEAFF. Written as DNA, the CDR3 is TGTGCCAGCAGCCGAAACCGGGACAGGGGGACTCCCAAGGCTGAAGCTTTCTTT.

This sequence joins TRBV29-1 and TRBJ2-2; D perhaps matches TRBD1 (6 bases). The CDR3 contains 14 residues. V was clipped by 6 bases and J by 1 base, with 12 bases between them. Germline V gene sequence: CDR1 SQVTM, CDR2 ANQGSEA. CDR3 loop: CSVLGQRNTGELFF. CDR3 in DNA: TGCAGCGTACTGGGACAAAGGAACACCGGGGAGCTGTTTTTT.

The genes are TRBV9 and TRBJ1-5, with D maybe TRBD1 (5 bases). The CDR3 runs to 13 residues. Trimming cost V 6 bases and J 5 bases, with 12 bases left between them. Looked up from germline, CDR1 is SGDLS and CDR2 is YYNGEE. CDR3 nucleotide sequence: TGTGCCAGCAATTACAGGATCCATCAGCCCCAGCATTTT. It yields the protein CASNYRIHQPQHF.

This chain uses TRBV25-1 with TRBJ1-5, with 8 bases fitting TRBD1. The germline V gene encodes CDR1 MGHDK and CDR2 SYGVNS. The J segment lost 10 bases and the V segment lost 5 bases, leaving 7 bases of the junction unmatched. CDR3 size: 13 residues. Here the CDR3 reads CASSHTGQVPQHF. The CDR3 coding sequence is TGTGCCAGCAGTCACACGGGACAGGTCCCCCAGCATTTT. The full variable domain, in which reference TRBV25-1 and TRBJ1-5 provide the parts outside the CDR3, is EADIYQTPRYLVIGTGKKITLECSQTMGHDKMYWYQQDPGMELHLIHYSYGVNSTEKGDLSSESTVSRIRTEHFPLTLESARPSHTSQYLCASSHTGQVPQHFGDGTRLSIL.

The V and J genes are TRBV6-7 and TRBJ2-7; TRBD2 matches 9 bases. TRBV6-7 is marked as an open reading frame, function uncertain. Trimming cost V 8 bases and J 3 bases; bases outside gene matches: 14. The CDR3 length is 16 residues. Written as DNA, the CDR3 is TGTGCCAGCTCTAGCGGGGCAACTTTGGTAATCTACGAGCAGTACTTC. Its translation: CASSSGATLVIYEQYF.

The J gene is TRBJ1-1, the V gene TRBV6-6; D unresolved. The V end lost 7 bases, the J end lost 3 bases, and 15 bases lay between the germline ends. Germline V gives CDR1 MNHNY, CDR2 SVGAGI (reference sequence). The CDR3 totals 14 residues. The CDR3 region is CASTNEQRYTEAFF. The CDR3 DNA reads TGTGCCAGCACCAACGAACAGAGATACACTGAAGCTTTCTTT.

J is TRBJ2-7 and V is TRBV19; TRBD1 matches at 7 bases. This CDR3 is built from 14 residues. Germline-derived CDR1 and CDR2 are LNHDA and SQIVND (reference sequence). The trim removed 3 bases at V and 2 bases at J, leaving 4 bases unmatched. The DNA of the CDR3 is TGTGCCAGTAGTATTGACAGGGTGACCTACGAGCAGTACTTC. Translating gives CASSIDRVTYEQYF.

J is TRBJ2-7 and V is TRBV28; 7 bases are shared with TRBD1. Germline lookup yields CDR1 MDHEN and CDR2 SYDVKM. Trimming took 6 bases from V and 3 from J; bases not matched to a gene: 8. The CDR3 has 14 amino acids. CDR3 sequence: CASSLGQPFYEQYF. In DNA form, the CDR3 reads TGTGCCAGCAGCTTGGGACAGCCTTTCTACGAGCAGTACTTC. The whole variable domain, remainder taken from reference TRBV28 and TRBJ2-7, is DVKVTQSSRYLVKRTGEKVFLECVQDMDHENMFWYRQDPGLGLRLIYFSYDVKMKEKGDIPEGYSVSREKKERFSLILESASTNQTSMYLCASSLGQPFYEQYFGPGTRLTVT.

The gene calls are TRBV5-4 and TRBJ2-5; 11 nucleotides align to TRBD2. The ends lost 9 bases at V and 3 bases at J; junction bases unmatched: 4. Germline CDR1 SGHNT, CDR2 YYREEE (reference sequence). The CDR3 sequence is 13 residues long. CDR3 DNA sequence: TGTGCCACCTCGGGACTAGCGGAAGAGACCCAGTACTTC. It is translated as CATSGLAEETQYF.

V and J are TRBV19 and TRBJ2-6; D is possibly TRBD2 (5 bases). Looked up from germline, CDR1 is LNHDA and CDR2 is SQIVND (reference sequence). V lost 0 bases, J lost 4 bases, and 13 bases lay in between. This CDR3 is 17 amino acids long. The CDR3 here is CASSIEGLAYGANVLTF. The CDR3 bases are TGTGCCAGTAGTATAGAAGGGCTAGCTTACGGGGCCAACGTCCTGACTTTC.

The J gene is TRBJ2-1, the V gene TRBV27; TRBD2 aligns across 11 bases. Germline V gene sequence: CDR1 MNHEY, CDR2 SMNVEV (reference sequence). Trimming cost V 5 bases and J 5 bases; bases outside gene matches: 11. This CDR3 region has 17 residues. CDR3 sequence reads: CASSRLAGGLPHNEQFF. In nucleotides, the CDR3 is TGTGCCAGCAGTCGTCTAGCGGGAGGCCTTCCTCACAATGAGCAGTTCTTC.

The chain employs TRBV4-1 and TRBJ2-5; D might be TRBD2 (6 bases). The J call may be wrong; the DNA end is better matched by TRBJ2-7. The CDR3 runs to 16 residues. Germline values: CDR1 MGHRA, CDR2 YSYEKL. The CDR3 DNA reads as TGCGCCAGCAGCCAGGCTACCGGGACTCTCGCCTACGAGCAGTACTTC. It encodes CASSQATGTLAYEQYF.

The genes are TRBV5-1 and TRBJ1-5, with a weak D call TRBD1 (5 bases). The length of the CDR3 is 17 residues. CDR1 and CDR2 from the germline V gene are SGHRS and YFSETQ. Trimming took off 0 bases at V and 3 bases at J, with 16 bases between the two ends. The CDR3 DNA reads as TGCGCCAGCAGCTTGGCCCCCACCGACAGCCTCAATCAGCCCCAGCATTTT. Residues: CASSLAPTDSLNQPQHF. Combining the CDR3 with reference TRBV5-1 and TRBJ1-5 gives the whole variable domain KAGVTQTPRYLIKTRGQQVTLSCSPISGHRSVSWYQQTPGQGLQFLFEYFSETQRNKGNFPGRFSGRQFSNSRSEMNVSTLELGDSALYLCASSLAPTDSLNQPQHFGDGTRLSIL.

The rearrangement joins TRBV15 to TRBJ1-1; possible D gene TRBD1, 5 bases. The V end was cut by 8 bases, the J end by 5 bases, with 21 bases between. The length of the CDR3 is 15 residues. Germline assignment: CDR1 LNHNV and CDR2 YYDKDF (reference sequence). The CDR3 here is CATQPGLPRRTEAFF. The CDR3, as DNA: TGTGCCACCCAACCGGGACTCCCCCGAAGAACTGAAGCTTTCTTT.

The CDR3 DNA follows: TGTGCCAGTAGTCCTACCTCTAACTATGGCTACACCTTC. It encodes CASSPTSNYGYTF. The chain uses TRBV19 and TRBJ1-2; D remains ambiguous. The CDR3 sequence is 13 residues long. V lost 5 bases to trimming and J lost 0 bases, with 7 bases between them. Germline V CDR1 and CDR2: LNHDA, SQIVND (reference sequence).

The gene calls are TRBV14 and TRBJ2-3; 10 nucleotides match TRBD2. V dropped 4 bases and J dropped 5; count of bases not matched to a gene: 12. Looked up from germline, CDR1 is SGHDN and CDR2 is FVKESK. The CDR3 contains 17 residues. The CDR3 region has the DNA TGTGCCAGCAGCCTGCACATAAGCGGGAGGGCCATAGATACGCAGTATTTT. Its translation: CASSLHISGRAIDTQYF. The whole variable domain, remainder taken from reference TRBV14 and TRBJ2-3, is EAGVTQFPSHSVIEKGQTVTLRCDPISGHDNLYWYRRVMGKEIKFLLHFVKESKQDESGMPNNRFLAERTGGTYSTLKVQPAELEDSGVYFCASSLHISGRAIDTQYFGPGTRLTVL.